This is a list of T cell receptor beta chains from one sample in a study of vaccination and CD4 T cells after COVID-19. Each CDR3 protein is one row after TCRdb ran MiXCR on the PCR reads. The sample has around 14,000 distinct CDR3 sequences; around 70% are singletons. Their antigens remain unidentified. The specimen sequenced was CD4+ T cells from blood, cultured in vitro. The receptor set was obtained from a human donor who had recovered from COVID-19. CDR3s include the opening cysteine and the closing phenylalanine or tryptophan. D genes are given only for firm matches. Size is omitted from some rows. Given values are once, few, many or a class for expanded clones.

TRBV20-1,TRBJ2-7,-,-,TGCAGTGTTTCAACCGACAGTTACTACGAGCAGTACTTC,CSVSTDSYYEQYF
TRBV28,TRBJ2-5,-,-,TGTGCCAGCAGTTTGGAGAGTTACCAAGAGACCCAGTACTTC,CASSLESYQETQYF
TRBV6-5,TRBJ1-5,-,few,TGTGCCAGCAGTTACTCAGGACAGAATCAGCCCCAGCATTTT,CASSYSGQNQPQHF
TRBV19,TRBJ2-7,-,-,TGTGCCAGTAGTTCGCGGATAAGGGGTTCCTACGAGCAGTACTTC,CASSSRIRGSYEQYF
TRBV6-2/TRBV6-3,TRBJ1-2,TRBD1,few,TGTGCCAGCAGTAAACCGGGACAGGGTGCCTATGGCTACACCTTC,CASSKPGQGAYGYTF
TRBV6-1,TRBJ1-5,TRBD1,-,TGTGCCAGCAGTCTACTGGCCGGGACAGGGCCACAGCCCCAGCATTTT,CASSLLAGTGPQPQHF
TRBV2,TRBJ2-1,-,-,TGTGCCAGCAGTTCGGGGGACCTCGACCACAATGAGCAGTTCTTC,CASSSGDLDHNEQFF
TRBV20-1,TRBJ1-2,-,-,TGCAGTGCTAGAGATCATAGGACTTCCTATGGCTACACCTTC,CSARDHRTSYGYTF
TRBV24-1,TRBJ1-5,-,few,TGTGCCAGCAGGGAAGGGCATCAGCCCCAGCATTTT,CASREGHQPQHF
TRBV7-6,TRBJ2-5,TRBD2,-,TGTGCCAGCAGCTCCCCCTGGGGGGGCCAAGAGACCCAGTACTTC,CASSSPWGGQETQYF
TRBV11-2,TRBJ2-3,TRBD2,-,TGTGCCAGCAGCCTCGGACTAGCGGAGAAGAATACGCAGTATTTT,CASSLGLAEKNTQYF
TRBV20-1,TRBJ1-2,TRBD1,-,TGCAGTGCGATACACAGGGGTGGTGGTTTGGGCTACACCTTC,CSAIHRGGGLGYTF
TRBV20-1,TRBJ2-2,TRBD2,few,TGCAGTGCTAGCCGGACGGGGGGGAACACCGGGGAGCTGTTTTTT,CSASRTGGNTGELFF
TRBV28,TRBJ2-2,TRBD2,-,TGTGCCAGCAGCCCAGGCGGGAGAGCCACCGGGGAGCTGTTTTTT,CASSPGGRATGELFF
TRBV28,TRBJ2-5,-,-,TGTGCCAGCAGTTTAAGAGGTCGGGAGACCCAGTACTTC,CASSLRGRETQYF
TRBV2,TRBJ1-5,TRBD1,-,TGTGCCAGCAGTGAGGAGGGGGCCAGCAATCAGCCCCAGCATTTT,CASSEEGASNQPQHF
TRBV7-2,TRBJ1-5,-,-,TGTGCCAGCAGCCCGATGGGGAAGGTCAATCAGCCCCAGCATTTT,CASSPMGKVNQPQHF
TRBV7-9,TRBJ2-7,-,-,TGTGCCAGCAGCCCACCTGGAGGCTCCTACGAGCAGTACTTC,CASSPPGGSYEQYF
TRBV4-3,TRBJ2-7,TRBD1,-,TGCGCCAGCAGCCAAGTAGCGGGACAGGGGGTCGAGCAGTACTTC,CASSQVAGQGVEQYF
TRBV7-8,TRBJ2-7,TRBD2,-,TGTGCCAGCAGCTTTACTAGCGCCTACGAGCAGTACTTC,CASSFTSAYEQYF
TRBV19,TRBJ2-1,-,-,TGTGCCAGTAGTATTGAGGGGGGGGCCTACAATGAGCAGTTCTTC,CASSIEGGAYNEQFF
TRBV12-3/TRBV12-4,TRBJ1-2,-,-,TGTGCCAGCAGTTTTGGACGGGTTGGAGGCTACACCTTC,CASSFGRVGGYTF
TRBV7-3,TRBJ2-1,-,-,TGTGCCAGCAGCTTAGGTCGGGGATCCTACAATGAGCAGTTCTTC,CASSLGRGSYNEQFF
TRBV6-1,TRBJ2-2,-,-,TGTGCCAGCAGGGTCCAGGCGCACACCGGGGAGCTGTTTTTT,CASRVQAHTGELFF
TRBV28,TRBJ2-2,-,-,TGTGCCAGCACTGGGGCCCCCGGGGAGCTGTTTTTT,CASTGAPGELFF
TRBV5-1,TRBJ2-5,-,-,TGCGCCAGCGACAGCGGCCAAGAGACCCAGTACTTC,CASDSGQETQYF
TRBV28,TRBJ1-2,-,-,TGTGCCATACGGTCCACGACTAACTATGGCTACACCTTC,CAIRSTTNYGYTF
TRBV6-5,TRBJ2-4,-,-,TGTGCCAGCAGTTACGGGACTCAGGCCAAAAACATTCAGTACTTC,CASSYGTQAKNIQYF
TRBV7-2,TRBJ2-3,-,-,TGTGCCAGCAGCTATGTCGGGAGAGTAGATACGCAGTATTTT,CASSYVGRVDTQYF
TRBV7-9,TRBJ2-2,TRBD2,few,TGTGCCAGCAGCCAGGGACTAGCTGGGTCCGGGGAGCTGTTTTTT,CASSQGLAGSGELFF